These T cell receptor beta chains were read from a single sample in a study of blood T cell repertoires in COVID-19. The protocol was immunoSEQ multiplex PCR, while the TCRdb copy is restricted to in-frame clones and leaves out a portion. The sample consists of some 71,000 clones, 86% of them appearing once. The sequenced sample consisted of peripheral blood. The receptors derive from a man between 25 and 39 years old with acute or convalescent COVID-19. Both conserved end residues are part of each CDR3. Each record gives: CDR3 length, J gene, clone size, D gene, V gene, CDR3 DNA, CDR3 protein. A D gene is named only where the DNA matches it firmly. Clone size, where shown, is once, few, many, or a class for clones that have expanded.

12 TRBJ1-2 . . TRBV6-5 TGTGCCAGCAAAGAGGGCCCCTATGGCTACACCTTC CASKEGPYGYTF
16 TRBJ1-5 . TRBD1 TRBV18 TGTGCCAGCTCAAAAAACCCGGGACAGGATAATCAGCCCCAGCATTTT CASSKNPGQDNQPQHF
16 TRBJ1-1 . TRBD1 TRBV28 TGTGCCAGCAGTTTAAGGACAGGGTTTGAGGGCACTGAAGCTTTCTTT CASSLRTGFEGTEAFF
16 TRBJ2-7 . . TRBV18 TGTGCCAGCTCACCCTCAATTCCGGACACCAGGACCGAGCAGTACTTC CASSPSIPDTRTEQYF
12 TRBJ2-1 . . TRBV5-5 TGTGCCAGCAGCTTTTCCGTGGGACTGCAGTTCTTC CASSFSVGLQFF
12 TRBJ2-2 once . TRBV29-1 TGCAGCGCCAAGGAGCAAGACGGGGAGCTGTTTTTT CSAKEQDGELFF
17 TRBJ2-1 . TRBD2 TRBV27 TGTGCCAGCAGTTTAAATCCAGGGACTAGCGGATACAATGAGCAGTTCTTC CASSLNPGTSGYNEQFF
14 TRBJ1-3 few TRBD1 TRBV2 TGTGCCAGCAGGCCGACAGGGGCTGGAAACACCATATATTTT CASRPTGAGNTIYF
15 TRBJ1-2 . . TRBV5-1 TGCGCCAGCAGCTCACTTAGGACGCGAGGGTATGGCTACACCTTC CASSSLRTRGYGYTF
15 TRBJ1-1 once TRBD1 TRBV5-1 TGCGCCAGCAGCTTGGAGAGAGGGGGCAGATCAGAAGCTTTCTTT CASSLERGGRSEAFF
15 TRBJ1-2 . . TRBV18 TGTGCCAGCTCACCGAGCGGGGACGGAACATATGGCTACACCTTC CASSPSGDGTYGYTF
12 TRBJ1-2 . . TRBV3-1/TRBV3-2 TGTGCCAGCAGCCAGGGAGAGGATGGCTACACCTTC CASSQGEDGYTF
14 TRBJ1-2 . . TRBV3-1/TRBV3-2 TGTGCCAGCAGCCAAGGGGACACAGGGTATGGCTACACCTTC CASSQGDTGYGYTF
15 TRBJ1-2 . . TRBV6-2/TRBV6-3 TGTGCCAGCAGTTACTCTCTCGGCAGCACTAATGGCTACACCTTC CASSYSLGSTNGYTF
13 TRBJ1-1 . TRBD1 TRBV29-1 TGCAGCGTGACAGGGAACCCGGACACTGAAGCTTTCTTT CSVTGNPDTEAFF
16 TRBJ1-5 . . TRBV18 TGTGCCAGCTCACCGGAAGGGGCCCCCCGGAACCAGCCCCAGCATTTT CASSPEGAPRNQPQHF
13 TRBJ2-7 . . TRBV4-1 TGCGCCAGCAGCCAAGATCGGGACACAGGACGGTACTTC CASSQDRDTGRYF
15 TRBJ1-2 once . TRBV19 TGTGCCAGTAGTACCAGACCGGGACAATCCTATGGCTACACCTTC CASSTRPGQSYGYTF
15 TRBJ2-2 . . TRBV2 TGTGCCAGCAGTAGACTTGGACAGAACACCGGGGAGCTGTTTTTT CASSRLGQNTGELFF
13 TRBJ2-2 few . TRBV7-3 TGTGCCAGCAGCTCGCGACAGACCGGGGAGCTGTTTTTT CASSSRQTGELFF
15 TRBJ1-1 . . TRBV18 TGTGCCAGCTCACCGGGTAGCAGGGGATATACTGAAGCTTTCTTT CASSPGSRGYTEAFF
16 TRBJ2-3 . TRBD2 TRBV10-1 TGCGCCAGCAGTACTGGACTAGCGGGGGCCACAGATACGCAGTATTTT CASSTGLAGATDTQYF
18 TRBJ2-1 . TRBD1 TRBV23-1 TGCGCCAGCATCCCCCCTCATCGGGGGACAGGACCATACAATGAGCAGTTCTTC CASIPPHRGTGPYNEQFF
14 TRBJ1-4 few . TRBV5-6 TGTGCCAGCAGCAGGAGAAAAGTGAATGAAAAACTGTTTTTT CASSRRKVNEKLFF
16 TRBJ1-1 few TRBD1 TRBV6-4 TGTGCCAGCAGCCACCAGACAGGGAGAGGGAACACTGAAGCTTTCTTT CASSHQTGRGNTEAFF
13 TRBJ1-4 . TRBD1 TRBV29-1 TGCAGCGTTAATGGACAGGGGAATGAAAAACTGTTTTTT CSVNGQGNEKLFF
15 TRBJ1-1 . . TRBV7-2 TGTGCCAGCAGCTTCGGTATAGGGAGGAACACTGAAGCTTTCTTT CASSFGIGRNTEAFF
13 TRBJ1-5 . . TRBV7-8 TGTGCCAGCAGCCACCGGGGGAATCAGCCCCAGCATTTT CASSHRGNQPQHF
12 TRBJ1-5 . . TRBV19 TGTGCCAGTAACAGGGTCGGTCAGCCCCAGCATTTT CASNRVGQPQHF
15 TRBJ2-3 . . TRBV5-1 TGCGCCAGCAGCTTGGCCATAGGGGGCACAGATACGCAGTATTTT CASSLAIGGTDTQYF
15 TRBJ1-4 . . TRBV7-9 TGTGCCAGCAGCTTAGCATTCGGTAGTAATGAAAAACTGTTTTTT CASSLAFGSNEKLFF
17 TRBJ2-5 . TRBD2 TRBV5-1 TGCGCCAGCAGCTTGGGACTAGCGGGAGGGGCCCAAGAGACCCAGTACTTC CASSLGLAGGAQETQYF
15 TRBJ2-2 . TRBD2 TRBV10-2 TGCGCCAGCAGTGCGGTTAGCGGGGGGAACGGGGAGCTGTTTTTT CASSAVSGGNGELFF
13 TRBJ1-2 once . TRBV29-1 TGCAGCGTTGAGGGGGGGTTCGTCGAAGGCTACACCTTC CSVEGGFVEGYTF
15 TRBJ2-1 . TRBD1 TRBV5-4 TGTGCCAGCAGCCCAACAGGGGACCTCTACAATGAGCAGTTCTTC CASSPTGDLYNEQFF
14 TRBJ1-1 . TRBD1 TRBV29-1 TGCAGCGTTGTTCCCGGGACAGTGAACACTGAAGCTTTCTTT CSVVPGTVNTEAFF
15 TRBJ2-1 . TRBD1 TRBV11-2 TGTGCCAGCAGCTGGGGACAGGGGGCGTACAATGAGCAGTTCTTC CASSWGQGAYNEQFF
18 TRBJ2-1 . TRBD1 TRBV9 TGTGCCAGCAGCGTCGGAGTGGGACGGGACAGGGCCTACAATGAGCAGTTCTTC CASSVGVGRDRAYNEQFF
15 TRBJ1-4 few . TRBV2 TGTGCCAGCAGTGAGACGGGGATGGTTCGTGAAAAACTGTTTTTT CASSETGMVREKLFF
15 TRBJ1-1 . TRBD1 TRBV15 TGTGCCACCAGCAGAGACCGGACAGGAGGAACTGAAGCTTTCTTT CATSRDRTGGTEAFF
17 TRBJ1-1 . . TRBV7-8 TGTGCCAGCAGCCGTCTGGAGCCCGAGATGATTAACACTGAAGCTTTCTTT CASSRLEPEMINTEAFF
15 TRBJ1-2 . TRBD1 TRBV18 TGTGCCAGCTCACCAGGCCAGGGGGAAATATATGGCTACACCTTC CASSPGQGEIYGYTF
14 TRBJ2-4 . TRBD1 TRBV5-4 TGTGCCAGCAGCCCCTGGGACAGGGTGAACATTCAGTACTTC CASSPWDRVNIQYF
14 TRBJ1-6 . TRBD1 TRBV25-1 TGTGCCAGCACCGGGACAGAACAGCTTTCACCCCTCCACTTT CASTGTEQLSPLHF
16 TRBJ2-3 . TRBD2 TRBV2 TGTGCCAGCAGTGATTCTAGCGGGGGAAGCACAGATACGCAGTATTTT CASSDSSGGSTDTQYF
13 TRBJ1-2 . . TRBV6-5 TGTGCCAGCAGTTCCGACCCGAGGAGTGGCTACACCTTC CASSSDPRSGYTF
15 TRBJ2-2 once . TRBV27 TGTGCCAGCAGTACCCTCGAGGGTAGGGTCGGGGAGCTGTTTTTT CASSTLEGRVGELFF
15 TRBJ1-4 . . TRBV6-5 TGTGCCAGCAGTTATTATGGGAGAGGTAATGAAAAACTGTTTTTT CASSYYGRGNEKLFF
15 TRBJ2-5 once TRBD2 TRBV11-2 TGTGCCAGCAGCCGACTAGCGGGAGTTCAAGAGACCCAGTACTTC CASSRLAGVQETQYF
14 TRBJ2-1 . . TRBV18 TGTGCCAGCTCACCGAGGACAGCCTACAATGAGCAGTTCTTC CASSPRTAYNEQFF
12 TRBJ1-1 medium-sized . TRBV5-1 TGCGCCAGCGGTCGAGAGAACACTGAAGCTTTCTTT CASGRENTEAFF
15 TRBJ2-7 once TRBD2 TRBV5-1 TGCGCCAGCAGCTTGAATGCCGGGGGGGCCTACGAGCAGTACTTC CASSLNAGGAYEQYF
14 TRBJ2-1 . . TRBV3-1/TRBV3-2 TGTGCCAGCAGCCAAAGGTTATGGGCGAACGAGCAGTTCTTC CASSQRLWANEQFF
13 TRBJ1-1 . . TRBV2 TGTGCCAGCAGCGCGGAAGTGAGCACTGAAGCTTTCTTT CASSAEVSTEAFF